The T cell receptor beta chain under discussion was sequenced for a study of T cells in women clearing cervical HPV infection. With regard to this clone: The junction shows a germline mismatch at one end, possibly a read error. The read terminates 3 residues ahead of where the CDR3 ends, so the germline J gene completes it. Within the sample, other DNA sequences also encode this same CDR3.

Some clones are missing from TCRdb's copy, which holds only in-frame ones; the method was immunoSEQ multiplex PCR. This sample's table reports over 25,000 clones. The CDR3 runs 15 residues. Looked up from germline, CDR1 is SGHVS and CDR2 is FQNEAQ. The sequence came from a woman aged 18 to 75 with a cervical HPV16 infection that either progressed to CIN3+ or cleared (not recorded which). Sequenced material: blood buffy coat. The rearrangement uses TRBV7-8 and TRBJ1-3, with a possible D match to TRBD1 (6 bases). This CDR3 is CASSLAGLRGNTIYF. The sequenced CDR3 bases are TGTGCCAGCAGCTTAGCGGGGCTCAGGGGAAACACT. Full variable domain (missing parts from reference TRBV7-8 and TRBJ1-3): GAGVSQSPRYKVAKRGQDVALRCDPISGHVSLFWYQQALGQGPEFLTYFQNEAQLDKSGLPSDRFFAERPEGSVSTLKIQRTQQEDSAVYLCASSLAGLRGNTIYFGEGSWLTVV.